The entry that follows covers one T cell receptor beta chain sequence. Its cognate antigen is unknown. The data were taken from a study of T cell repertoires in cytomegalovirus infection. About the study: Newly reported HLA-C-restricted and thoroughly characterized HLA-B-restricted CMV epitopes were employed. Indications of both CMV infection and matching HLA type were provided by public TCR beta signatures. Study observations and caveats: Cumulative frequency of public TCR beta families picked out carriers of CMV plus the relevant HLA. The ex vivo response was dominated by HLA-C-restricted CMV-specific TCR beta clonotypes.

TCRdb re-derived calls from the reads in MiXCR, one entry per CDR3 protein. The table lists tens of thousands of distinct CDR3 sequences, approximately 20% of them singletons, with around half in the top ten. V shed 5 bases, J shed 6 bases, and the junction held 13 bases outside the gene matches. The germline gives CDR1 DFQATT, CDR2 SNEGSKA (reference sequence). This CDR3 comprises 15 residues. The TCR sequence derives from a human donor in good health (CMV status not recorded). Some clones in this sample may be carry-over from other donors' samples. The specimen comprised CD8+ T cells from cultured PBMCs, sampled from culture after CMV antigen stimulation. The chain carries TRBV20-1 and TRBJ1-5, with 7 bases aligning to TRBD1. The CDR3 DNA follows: TGCAGTGCTGCCCGACAGGGCTGGGGGGGTCAGCCCCAGCATTTT. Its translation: CSAARQGWGGQPQHF.